A few counts support the clone carrying this T cell receptor (beta chain). Its antigen is unidentified. Germline CDR1 and CDR2: SGHTA and FQGTGA. This CDR3 has 16 amino acids. The trim removed 3 bases at V and 0 bases at J, leaving 8 bases unmatched. TCR beta cDNA libraries included unique molecular identifiers. cDNA molecules numbering 400,000 to 550,000 came from roughly 1.1 to 9.2 million T cells. From the PCR reads, TCRdb called clonotypes with MiXCR, one entry per CDR3 protein. Among about 770,000 distinct CDR3 sequences listed, under 60% were seen once. This record belongs to a study of post-analysis software for immune sequencing data. Study overall: Both relapsing-remitting and secondary progressive multiple sclerosis featured among the disease courses, as did progressive-relapsing multiple sclerosis. Study results and limitations: The five TRBV segments detected at higher frequency in patients than in controls included TRBV5-6, TRBV5-1 and TRBV20-1. Relative to controls, patients with multiple sclerosis showed significantly lower normalized Chao1 diversity. Samples made in the same batch grouped tightly together by F measure.

This TCR was recovered from a girl aged 10 to 17 with multiple sclerosis. This rearrangement joins TRBV7-3 to TRBJ2-7, with 7 bases matching TRBD2. What was sequenced was blood. The chain's CDR3 is CASSFLPGTTSYEQYF. DNA for the CDR3: TGTGCCAGCAGCTTCCTTCCCGGGACTACCTCCTACGAGCAGTACTTC. The complete variable domain, with remaining parts taken from reference TRBV7-3 and TRBJ2-7, reads GAGVSQTPSNKVTEKGKYVELRCDPISGHTALYWYRQSLGQGPEFLIYFQGTGAADDSGLPNDRFFAVRPEGSVSTLKIQRTERGDSAVYLCASSFLPGTTSYEQYFGPGTRLTVT.